This T cell receptor beta chain was obtained from a study of blood T cells in healthy people across ages. Details on this clonotype: At one of its ends the junction is not consistent with the germline gene, which may arise from a read error.

The germline CDR1 and CDR2 sequences are SEHNR and FQNEAQ (reference sequence). The CDR3 covers 15 residues. Alongside a J-beta primer mix, a sample-barcoded 5' primer served in a second PCR lasting about 7 to 12 cycles. Each CDR3 protein gets one entry after TCRdb re-called the 5' RACE reads with MiXCR. The profile shows around 580,000 distinct CDR3 sequences, 45% to 55% of them singletons. The specimen was blood. The chain employs TRBV7-9 and TRBJ2-5, with D possibly matching TRBD2 (5 bases). This TCR came from a man aged 80 or over in good health. CDR3 loop: CSSIPNGLPQETQYF. DNA of the CDR3: TGTTCCAGCATTCCGAATGGACTTCCCCAAGAGACCCAGTACTTC.